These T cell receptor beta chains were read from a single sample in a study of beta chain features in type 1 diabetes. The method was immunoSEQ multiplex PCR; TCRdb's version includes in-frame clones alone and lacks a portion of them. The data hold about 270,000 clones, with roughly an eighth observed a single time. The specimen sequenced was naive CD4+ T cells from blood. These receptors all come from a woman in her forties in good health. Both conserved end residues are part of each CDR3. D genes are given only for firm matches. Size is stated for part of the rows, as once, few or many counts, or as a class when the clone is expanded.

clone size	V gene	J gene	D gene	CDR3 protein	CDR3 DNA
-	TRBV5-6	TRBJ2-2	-	CASTLVGRADTGELFF	TGTGCCAGCACGTTGGTTGGCAGGGCGGACACCGGGGAGCTGTTTTTT
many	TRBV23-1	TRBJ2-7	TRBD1	CASDRTGPYEQYF	TGCGCCAGCGACAGGACAGGGCCCTACGAGCAGTACTTC
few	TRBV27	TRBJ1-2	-	CASSLSVGVKGYTF	TGTGCCAGCAGTTTATCCGTGGGAGTTAAGGGCTACACCTTC
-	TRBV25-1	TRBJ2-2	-	CATAGRKNTGELFF	TGTGCCACCGCGGGACGGAAGAACACCGGGGAGCTGTTTTTT
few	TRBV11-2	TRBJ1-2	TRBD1	CASSLAWTGAGGYTF	TGTGCCAGCAGCTTAGCCTGGACAGGGGCAGGCGGCTACACCTTC
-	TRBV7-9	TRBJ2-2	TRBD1	CASITGTANTGELFF	TGTGCCAGCATCACCGGGACAGCGAACACCGGGGAGCTGTTTTTT
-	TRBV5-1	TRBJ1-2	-	CASIGDNNYGYTF	TGCGCCAGCATCGGGGACAATAACTATGGCTACACCTTC
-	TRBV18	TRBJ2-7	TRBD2	CASSPPTSVDEQYF	TGTGCCAGCTCACCCCCGACTAGCGTCGACGAGCAGTACTTC
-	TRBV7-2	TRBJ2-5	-	CASSLALETQYF	TGTGCCAGCAGCTTAGCCTTAGAGACCCAGTACTTC
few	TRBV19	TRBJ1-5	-	CASSGRGAQPQHF	TGTGCCAGTAGTGGTCGGGGAGCTCAGCCCCAGCATTTT
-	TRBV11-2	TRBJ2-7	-	CASRPLTGIPYEQYF	TGTGCCAGCAGACCCCTGACCGGGATCCCCTACGAGCAGTACTTC
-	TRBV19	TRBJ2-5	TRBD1	CASSISGQAKTQYF	TGTGCCAGTAGTATATCCGGACAGGCGAAGACCCAGTACTTC
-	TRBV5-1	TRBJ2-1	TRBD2	CASSPGLAGGGGNEQFF	TGCGCCAGCAGCCCGGGACTAGCGGGGGGAGGGGGCAATGAGCAGTTCTTC
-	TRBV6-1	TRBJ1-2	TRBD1	CASRETGRYGYTF	TGTGCCAGCAGGGAGACAGGGCGCTATGGCTACACCTTC
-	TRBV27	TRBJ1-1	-	CASSIKPGLGAEAFF	TGTGCCAGCAGTATAAAGCCGGGCCTGGGAGCTGAAGCTTTCTTT
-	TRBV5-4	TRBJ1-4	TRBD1	CASSSPGGNEKLFF	TGTGCCAGCAGCTCGCCAGGGGGGAATGAAAAACTGTTTTTT
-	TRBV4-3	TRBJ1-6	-	CASSQEQVSPLHF	TGCGCCAGCAGCCAAGAGCAGGTTTCACCCCTCCACTTT
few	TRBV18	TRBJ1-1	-	CATSGQNTEAFF	TGTGCCACCTCGGGCCAGAACACTGAAGCTTTCTTT
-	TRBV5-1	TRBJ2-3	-	CASKAVDTQYF	TGCGCCAGCAAGGCGGTAGATACGCAGTATTTT
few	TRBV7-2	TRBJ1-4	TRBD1	CASSLQGAGVEKLFF	TGTGCCAGCAGCTTACAGGGGGCGGGAGTTGAAAAACTGTTTTTT
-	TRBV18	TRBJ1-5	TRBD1	CASSTDRAQPQHF	TGTGCCAGCTCAACGGACAGGGCCCAGCCCCAGCATTTT
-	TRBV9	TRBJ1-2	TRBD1	CASSLRDSINYGYTF	TGTGCCAGCAGCCTCCGGGACAGCATTAACTATGGCTACACCTTC
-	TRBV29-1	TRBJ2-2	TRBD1	CSVGKGALGTGELFF	TGCAGCGTCGGAAAGGGGGCGCTGGGCACCGGGGAGCTGTTTTTT
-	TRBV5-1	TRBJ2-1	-	CASSPGGPSYNEQFF	TGCGCCAGCAGCCCCGGGGGGCCCTCCTACAATGAGCAGTTCTTC
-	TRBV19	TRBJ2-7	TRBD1	CASSLGQGEPYEQYF	TGTGCCAGTAGTCTAGGACAGGGGGAGCCCTACGAGCAGTACTTC
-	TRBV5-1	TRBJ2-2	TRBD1	CASSRTGDTGELFF	TGCGCCAGCAGCCGGACAGGGGACACCGGGGAGCTGTTTTTT
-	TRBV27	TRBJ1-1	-	CASSSPTSEAFF	TGTGCCAGCAGTTCCCCGACATCTGAAGCTTTCTTT
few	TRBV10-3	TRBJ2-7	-	CATIVGQGRGYEQYF	TGTGCCACAATCGTCGGCCAGGGCAGAGGCTACGAGCAGTACTTC
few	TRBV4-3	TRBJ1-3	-	CASSQGEGESGNTIYF	TGCGCCAGCAGCCAAGGGGAGGGGGAATCTGGAAACACCATATATTTT
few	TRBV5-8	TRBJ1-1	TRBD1	CASSWDRVNSEAFF	TGTGCCAGCAGCTGGGACAGGGTTAACTCTGAAGCTTTCTTT
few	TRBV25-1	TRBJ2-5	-	CASSDPHQETQYF	TGTGCCAGCAGTGACCCTCACCAAGAGACCCAGTACTTC
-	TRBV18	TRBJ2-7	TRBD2	CASSPPGLARAYEQYF	TGTGCCAGCTCACCCCCCGGACTAGCAAGGGCCTACGAGCAGTACTTC
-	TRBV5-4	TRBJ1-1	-	CASSQYTGSTEAFF	TGTGCCAGCAGCCAGTACACAGGGTCCACTGAAGCTTTCTTT
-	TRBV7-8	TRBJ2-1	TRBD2	CASSKAPWAGGYNEQFF	TGTGCCAGCAGCAAAGCCCCCTGGGCGGGGGGGTACAATGAGCAGTTCTTC
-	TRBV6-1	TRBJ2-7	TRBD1	CASRPGQGATYEQYF	TGTGCCAGCAGACCAGGACAGGGGGCAACCTACGAGCAGTACTTC
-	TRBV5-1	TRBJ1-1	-	CASSLNSNTEAFF	TGCGCCAGCAGCTTGAACAGTAACACTGAAGCTTTCTTT
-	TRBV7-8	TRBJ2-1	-	CASTSNIGITNEQFF	TGTGCCAGCACCTCCAACATCGGGATAACGAATGAGCAGTTCTTC
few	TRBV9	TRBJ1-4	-	CASSPPGRNEKLFF	TGTGCCAGCAGCCCCCCAGGGCGTAATGAAAAACTGTTTTTT
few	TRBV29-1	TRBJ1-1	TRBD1	CSVLFTGGTEAFF	TGCAGCGTCCTCTTTACAGGGGGCACTGAAGCTTTCTTT
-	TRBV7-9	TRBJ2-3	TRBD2	CASSLAMASGGSTDTQYF	TGTGCCAGCAGCTTAGCTATGGCTAGCGGGGGAAGCACAGATACGCAGTATTTT
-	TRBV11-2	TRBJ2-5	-	CASSYGETQYF	TGTGCCAGCAGTTACGGAGAGACCCAGTACTTC
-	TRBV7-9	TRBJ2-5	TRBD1	CASSLEGQGVVTQYF	TGTGCCAGCAGCTTAGAAGGTCAGGGGGTAGTGACCCAGTACTTC
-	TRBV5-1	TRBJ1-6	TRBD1	CASRQGRNSPLHF	TGCGCCAGTCGACAGGGAAGAAATTCACCCCTCCACTTT
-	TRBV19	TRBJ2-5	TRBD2	CASRVRGGGETQYF	TGTGCCAGTAGGGTACGGGGGGGCGGAGAGACCCAGTACTTC
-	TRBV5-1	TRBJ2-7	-	CASSFGGRATYEQYF	TGCGCCAGCAGCTTCGGCGGCAGAGCTACCTACGAGCAGTACTTC
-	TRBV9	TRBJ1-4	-	CASSVAGLGGNEKLFF	TGTGCCAGCAGCGTAGCGGGACTGGGTGGTAATGAAAAACTGTTTTTT
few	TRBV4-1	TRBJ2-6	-	CASSQDHGGPGSGANVLTF	TGCGCCAGCAGCCAAGATCACGGGGGGCCCGGATCTGGGGCCAACGTCCTGACTTTC
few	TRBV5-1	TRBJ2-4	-	CASSLVPAKADIQYF	TGCGCCAGCAGCTTGGTGCCAGCCAAGGCGGACATTCAGTACTTC
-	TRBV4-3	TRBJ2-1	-	CASSQDVRNEQFF	TGCGCCAGCAGCCAAGATGTGCGAAATGAGCAGTTCTTC
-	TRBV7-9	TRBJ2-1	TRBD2	CASSLSSGANYNEQFF	TGTGCCAGCAGCCTGTCTAGCGGGGCCAACTACAATGAGCAGTTCTTC
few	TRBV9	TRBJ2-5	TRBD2	CASSDRSGGETQYF	TGTGCCAGCAGCGATCGTAGCGGGGGTGAGACCCAGTACTTC
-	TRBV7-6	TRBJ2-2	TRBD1	CASSSTGANTGELFF	TGTGCCAGCAGTTCTACAGGGGCCAACACCGGGGAGCTGTTTTTT
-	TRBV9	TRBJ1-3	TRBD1	CASSGGGTGSLGNTIYF	TGTGCCAGCAGCGGAGGGGGGACAGGGTCGTTGGGAAACACCATATATTTT
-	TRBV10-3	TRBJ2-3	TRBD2	CAIESGGASDTQYF	TGTGCCATCGAAAGCGGGGGGGCCTCAGATACGCAGTATTTT
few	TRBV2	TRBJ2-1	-	CASSEGRGRGNEQFF	TGTGCCAGCAGTGAAGGTAGAGGGCGAGGCAATGAGCAGTTCTTC
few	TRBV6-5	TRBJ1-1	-	CASSSYGTLNTEAFF	TGTGCCAGCAGTTCGTATGGGACATTGAACACTGAAGCTTTCTTT
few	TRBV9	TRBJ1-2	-	CASSGLGGFYGYTF	TGTGCCAGCAGCGGGTTGGGGGGGTTTTATGGCTACACCTTC
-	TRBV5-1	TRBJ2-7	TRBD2	CASSVPTSKGEQYF	TGCGCCAGCAGCGTCCCGACTAGCAAAGGCGAGCAGTACTTC
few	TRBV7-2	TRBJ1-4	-	CASSLDGVTRSGEKLFF	TGTGCCAGCAGCTTGGACGGGGTCACCCGTTCGGGTGAAAAACTGTTTTTT